Listed here are 26 T cell receptor beta chains from one sample, sequenced in a study of cytomegalovirus exposure and HLA in healthy donors. PCR amplification relied on 60 Vbeta primers (plus 13 Jbeta primers). Repertoires were generated with immunoSEQ multiplex PCR, while TCRdb's copy carries only in-frame clones and drops some. Here the sample spans around 130,000 clones, roughly 79% being singletons. Sequencing was carried out using PBMCs. The receptor set was obtained from a woman aged 50 to 60 in good health and CMV-seronegative.

The J gene is TRBJ2-1, the V gene TRBV7-3; 10 nucleotides align to TRBD2. CDR3 size: 15 residues. Germline V gives CDR1 SGHTA, CDR2 FQGTGA. J lost 2 bases, V lost 5 bases, and 3 bases had no gene match. CDR3 DNA sequence: TGTGCCAGCAGCGCCACTAGCGGGACCTACAATGAGCAGTTCTTC. Its protein product is CASSATSGTYNEQFF.

Written as DNA, the CDR3 is TGCGCCAGCAGCTTGGGGCAGGGGACAATCTACGAGCAGTACTTC. It is translated as CASSLGQGTIYEQYF. V is TRBV5-1 and J is TRBJ2-7; D possibly corresponds to TRBD1 (6 bases). This CDR3 is 15 amino acids long. V lost 0 bases to trimming and J lost 3 bases, with 13 bases between them. Germline CDR1 and CDR2: SGHRS and YFSETQ.

The chain couples TRBV2 to TRBJ2-7; D is perhaps TRBD2 (5 bases). CDR3 length equals 13 residues. The V gene lost 6 bases and the J gene lost 2 bases, with 11 bases spanning the gap. From germline, CDR1 is SNHLY and CDR2 FYNNEI. This CDR3 is CASRGPGAYEQYF. The CDR3 region has the DNA TGTGCCAGCAGAGGTCCCGGGGCCTACGAGCAGTACTTC.

The chain recombines TRBV19 with TRBJ1-1, with TRBD1 matching over 8 bases. The CDR3 length is 15 residues. Germline V gene lookup returns CDR1 LNHDA and CDR2 SQIVND (reference sequence). V was clipped by 3 bases and J by 7 bases; unmatched bases: 10. CDR3 in amino acids: CASSIGTGTGSEAFF. In DNA, the CDR3 is TGTGCCAGTAGTATTGGGACAGGTACCGGGAGTGAAGCTTTCTTT.

This clone has just one count. The chain uses TRBV10-3 and TRBJ1-2; 11 bases fit TRBD1. V lost 8 bases to trimming and J lost 4 bases; unmatched junction nucleotides: 6. This CDR3 has 14 residues. The germline V gene has CDR1 ENHRY and CDR2 SYGVKD. The CDR3, as DNA: TGTGCCATCTCCGGGACAGGGGGTGGCTATGGCTACACCTTC. Amino acid sequence: CAISGTGGGYGYTF.

The chain is built from TRBV6-1 and TRBJ1-5; 8 bases fit TRBD1. The CDR3 runs 13 residues. J gave up 7 bases and V 6 bases, and 5 bases lay outside the gene matches. CDR1 and CDR2 (germline): MNHNS, SASEGT. The CDR3 bases are TGTGCCAGCAGCCTGACAGGGGTCCAGCCCCAGCATTTT. It yields the protein CASSLTGVQPQHF.

The chain carries TRBV29-1 and TRBJ1-4; 8 nucleotides line up with TRBD1. The CDR3 is 17 residues long. The V segment lost 1 base and the J segment 0 bases; nucleotides outside the gene matches: 7. The germline CDR1 and CDR2 sequences are SQVTM and ANQGSEA. CDR3 DNA sequence: TGCAGCGTTGAAGCATGGGACAGGAGAACAACTAATGAAAAACTGTTTTTT. As protein: CSVEAWDRRTTNEKLFF.

This clone has only one observation. The rearrangement links TRBV5-4 to TRBJ2-7; 7 bases align to TRBD1. Trimming took 2 bases from V and 5 from J; bases not matched to a gene: 10. Germline values: CDR1 SGHNT, CDR2 YYREEE (reference sequence). The length of the CDR3 is 15 residues. CDR3: CASSFPGQSLDEQYV. In DNA form, the CDR3 reads TGTGCCAGCAGCTTCCCGGGACAGAGCCTCGACGAGCAGTACGTC.

Note on this clone: The junction differs from germline at one of its ends, possibly a read error. The chain employs TRBV7-9 and TRBJ1-1, with D perhaps matching TRBD1 (5 bases). CDR3 length: 17 residues. Germline CDR1 SEHNR, CDR2 FQNEAQ (reference sequence). The chain's CDR3 is CSSSLGPRLGRGTEAFF. The CDR3, as DNA: TGTTCCAGCAGCTTAGGACCCAGGTTGGGGCGGGGGACTGAAGCTTTCTTT.

The CDR3 here is CASSGSGVGYNEQFF. DNA of the CDR3: TGTGCCAGCAGTGGAAGCGGGGTGGGGTACAATGAGCAGTTCTTC. The gene calls are TRBV28 and TRBJ2-1, with TRBD2 matching 7 bases. This CDR3 has 15 amino acids. V trimming: 5 bases; J trimming: 4 bases; junction bases outside the gene matches: 8. Looked up from germline, CDR1 is MDHEN and CDR2 is SYDVKM. The whole variable domain, remainder taken from reference TRBV28 and TRBJ2-1, is DVKVTQSSRYLVKRTGEKVFLECVQDMDHENMFWYRQDPGLGLRLIYFSYDVKMKEKGDIPEGYSVSREKKERFSLILESASTNQTSMYLCASSGSGVGYNEQFFGPGTRLTVL.

The J gene is TRBJ2-4, the V gene TRBV19; tentative D call: TRBD2 (7 bases). Germline V gene data show CDR1 as LNHDA and CDR2 as SQIVND (reference sequence). The CDR3 loop spans 19 amino acids. V shed 5 bases and J shed 5 bases, with 28 bases lying between them. The CDR3 nucleotides read TGTGCCAGTAGTGTAGGGGGGGTCAAGGCTCCTTCTAACCAAAACATTCAGTACTTC. Protein sequence: CASSVGGVKAPSNQNIQYF. The full variable domain, its missing parts supplied by reference TRBV19 and TRBJ2-4, is DGGITQSPKYLFRKEGQNVTLSCEQNLNHDAMYWYRQDPGQGLRLIYYSQIVNDFQKGDIAEGYSVSREKKESFPLTVTSAQKNPTAFYLCASSVGGVKAPSNQNIQYFGAGTRLSVL.

The genes are TRBV29-1 and TRBJ1-1; 7 bases map to TRBD1. The CDR3 extends over 14 amino acids. Germline loops: CDR1 SQVTM, CDR2 ANQGSEA. The V segment lost 5 bases and the J segment 5 bases; nucleotides outside the gene matches: 11. In DNA form, the CDR3 reads TGCAGCGTTCTCAGAGGACAGGTTATGACTGAAGCTTTCTTT. The encoded protein is CSVLRGQVMTEAFF. The entire variable domain, with the rest obtained from reference TRBV29-1 and TRBJ1-1, is as follows: SAVISQKPSRDICQRGTSLTIQCQVDSQVTMMFWYRQQPGQSLTLIATANQGSEATYESGFVIDKFPISRPNLTFSTLTVSNMSPEDSSIYLCSVLRGQVMTEAFFGQGTRLTVV.

The chain recombines TRBV7-2 with TRBJ2-1, with D possibly matching TRBD1 (5 bases). The V end was cut by 1 base, the J end by 9 bases, with 22 bases between. This CDR3 is 17 amino acids long. Germline CDR1 and CDR2: SGHTA and FQGNSA. The CDR3 reads CASSLEGPAGMSIEQFF. The CDR3 bases are TGTGCCAGCAGCTTAGAAGGGCCAGCAGGGATGAGCATTGAGCAGTTCTTC.

The chain combines TRBV7-6 with TRBJ2-3; the match to TRBD2 covers 9 bases. With 1 base clipped from V and 2 bases from J, the junction kept 13 bases outside the gene matches. The germline CDR1 and CDR2 sequences are SGHVS and FNYEAQ. The CDR3 spans 19 residues. The CDR3 loop is CASSLGNSGSWLVTDTQYF. CDR3 sequence (DNA): TGTGCCAGCAGCTTAGGGAATAGCGGGAGTTGGCTGGTCACAGATACGCAGTATTTT.

The J gene is TRBJ2-1, the V gene TRBV14; unclear D gene. This CDR3 spans 16 amino acids. From germline, CDR1 is SGHDN and CDR2 FVKESK. The ends were cut back, 4 bases at V and 3 bases at J, with 16 bases in the middle. CDR3 nucleotides: TGTGCCAGCAGCCGTGTAGTCACGGTAGTCTACAATGAGCAGTTCTTC. Translating it yields CASSRVVTVVYNEQFF.

The rearrangement links TRBV19 to TRBJ1-1; D is possibly TRBD1 (5 bases). V shed 3 bases and J shed 8 bases, with 25 bases lying between them. This CDR3 contains 17 residues. CDR1 and CDR2 (germline): LNHDA, SQIVND (reference sequence). CDR3 nucleotide sequence: TGTGCCAGTAGTATCGGAGGGGCTGGGGACCGGGCCGTCGAAGCTTTCTTT. Translation gives CASSIGGAGDRAVEAFF.

This clone was seen just once. The chain joins TRBV12-1 to TRBJ2-1; the table's D call of TRBD2 was not tested on the DNA. TRBV12-1 is a pseudogene segment. There are 15 residues in the CDR3. In DNA form, the CDR3 reads TGTGCCAGCAGCTGCGGACTAGCGGGAGTGTGGGAGCAGTTCTTC. It encodes CASSCGLAGVWEQFF.

The chain employs TRBV6-5 and TRBJ1-2; possible D gene TRBD1, 5 bases. Germline CDR1 reads MNHEY; CDR2 reads SVGAGI. The germline V and J ends were trimmed by 0 bases and 8 bases, with 13 bases remaining between them. The CDR3 consists of 14 residues. CDR3 amino acids: CASSYSNGHRGYTF. CDR3 DNA sequence: TGTGCCAGCAGTTACTCCAACGGACACCGAGGCTACACCTTC.

The gene calls are TRBV13 and TRBJ2-3, with 11 bases lining up with TRBD2. Trimming cost V 3 bases and J 2 bases; bases outside gene matches: 10. The germline V gene has CDR1 PRHDT and CDR2 FYEKMQ (reference sequence). The CDR3 extends over 18 amino acids. The CDR3 region is CASSFFGTSGSYTDTQYF. CDR3 coding DNA: TGTGCCAGCAGCTTTTTTGGAACTAGCGGGAGTTACACAGATACGCAGTATTTT.

This sequence joins TRBV23-1 and TRBJ2-1, with 7 bases identical to TRBD2. TRBV23-1 has ORF status, its function being uncertain. The CDR3 is 15 amino acids. V gave up 7 bases and J gave up 0 bases; unmatched junction bases: 6. CDR3 amino acids: CASTRRELSYNEQFF. The CDR3 coding sequence is TGCGCCAGCACCCGGCGGGAGCTCTCCTACAATGAGCAGTTCTTC.

The V call is TRBV9, the J call TRBJ1-1, with D maybe TRBD1 (6 bases). The V end lost 6 bases, the J end lost 4 bases, and 19 bases lay between the germline ends. CDR3 length equals 15 residues. The germline CDR1 and CDR2 sequences are SGDLS and YYNGEE. The CDR3 spells CASNPTGYGITEAFF. The CDR3 DNA reads TGTGCCAGCAACCCGACAGGCTACGGTATCACTGAAGCTTTCTTT.

The CDR3 region is CASRDRGERVAFF. The CDR3 DNA is TGTGCCAGCAGGGACCGGGGGGAAAGGGTAGCTTTCTTT. The J gene is TRBJ1-1, the V gene TRBV6-1; weak D call: TRBD1 (5 bases). The length of the CDR3 is 13 residues. The V gene lost 6 bases and the J gene lost 10 bases, with 18 bases spanning the gap. In germline, CDR1 is MNHNS, CDR2 SASEGT.

The rearrangement uses TRBV6-5 and TRBJ1-5, with a weak D call TRBD1 (5 bases). Trimming stripped 6 bases from V and 0 bases from J, with 12 bases between. Germline lookup yields CDR1 MNHEY and CDR2 SVGAGI. CDR3 length: 15 amino acids. The CDR3, as DNA: TGTGCCAGCAGCCGACAGTCATATAGCAATCAGCCCCAGCATTTT. It encodes CASSRQSYSNQPQHF.

The V gene is TRBV7-9, the J gene TRBJ2-5; the D gene is possibly TRBD2 (6 bases). There are 17 residues in the CDR3. Germline V gives CDR1 SEHNR, CDR2 FQNEAQ (reference sequence). Trimming left V 2 bases short and J 5 bases short, with 21 bases between. CDR3 in DNA: TGTGCCAGCAGCTTACCCACCACGGAGGGAGGAGATGAGACCCAGTACTTC. Translating it yields CASSLPTTEGGDETQYF. The full variable domain, with the rest looked up from reference TRBV7-9 and TRBJ2-5, is DTGVSQNPRHKITKRGQNVTFRCDPISEHNRLYWYRQTLGQGPEFLTYFQNEAQLEKSRLLSDRFSAERPKGSFSTLEIQRTEQGDSAMYLCASSLPTTEGGDETQYFGPGTRLLVL.

The J gene is TRBJ2-1, the V gene TRBV7-2, with 9 bases matching TRBD2. V lost 5 bases, J lost 0 bases, and 5 bases stayed unmatched. This CDR3 comprises 16 residues. Germline V CDR1 and CDR2: SGHTA, FQGNSA. CDR3: CASSGLAGSSYNEQFF. The CDR3 bases are TGTGCCAGCAGCGGTCTAGCGGGGAGCTCCTACAATGAGCAGTTCTTC. Filled out from reference TRBV7-2 and TRBJ2-1, the complete variable domain reads GAGVSQSPSNKVTEKGKDVELRCDPISGHTALYWYRQSLGQGLEFLIYFQGNSAPDKSGLPSDRFSAERTGGSVSTLTIQRTQQEDSAVYLCASSGLAGSSYNEQFFGPGTRLTVL.

This chain uses TRBV14 with TRBJ2-2, with D possibly being TRBD1 (5 bases). Trimming pared 6 bases from V and 5 bases from J, leaving 10 bases between. The CDR3 length is 13 residues. Germline lookup yields CDR1 SGHDN and CDR2 FVKESK. The CDR3 region is CASSGGATGELFF. The CDR3, as DNA: TGTGCCAGCAGTGGTGGGGCTACCGGGGAGCTGTTTTTT.